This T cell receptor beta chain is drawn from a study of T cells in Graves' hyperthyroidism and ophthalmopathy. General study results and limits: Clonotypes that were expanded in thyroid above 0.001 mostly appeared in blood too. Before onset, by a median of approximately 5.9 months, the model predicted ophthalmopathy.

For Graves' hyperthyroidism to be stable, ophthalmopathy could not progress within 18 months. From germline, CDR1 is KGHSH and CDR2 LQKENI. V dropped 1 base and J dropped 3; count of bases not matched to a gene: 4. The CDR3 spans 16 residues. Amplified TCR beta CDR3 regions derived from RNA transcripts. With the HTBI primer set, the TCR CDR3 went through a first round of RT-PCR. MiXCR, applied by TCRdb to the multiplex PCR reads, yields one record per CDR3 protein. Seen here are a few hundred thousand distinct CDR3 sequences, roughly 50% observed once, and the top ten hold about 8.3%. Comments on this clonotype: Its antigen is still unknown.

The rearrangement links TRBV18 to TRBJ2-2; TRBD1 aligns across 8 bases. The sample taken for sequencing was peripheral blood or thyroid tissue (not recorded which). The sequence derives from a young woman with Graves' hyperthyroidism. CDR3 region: CASSPRQGIDTGELFF. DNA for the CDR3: TGTGCCAGCTCACCACGACAGGGGATCGACACCGGGGAGCTGTTTTTT.